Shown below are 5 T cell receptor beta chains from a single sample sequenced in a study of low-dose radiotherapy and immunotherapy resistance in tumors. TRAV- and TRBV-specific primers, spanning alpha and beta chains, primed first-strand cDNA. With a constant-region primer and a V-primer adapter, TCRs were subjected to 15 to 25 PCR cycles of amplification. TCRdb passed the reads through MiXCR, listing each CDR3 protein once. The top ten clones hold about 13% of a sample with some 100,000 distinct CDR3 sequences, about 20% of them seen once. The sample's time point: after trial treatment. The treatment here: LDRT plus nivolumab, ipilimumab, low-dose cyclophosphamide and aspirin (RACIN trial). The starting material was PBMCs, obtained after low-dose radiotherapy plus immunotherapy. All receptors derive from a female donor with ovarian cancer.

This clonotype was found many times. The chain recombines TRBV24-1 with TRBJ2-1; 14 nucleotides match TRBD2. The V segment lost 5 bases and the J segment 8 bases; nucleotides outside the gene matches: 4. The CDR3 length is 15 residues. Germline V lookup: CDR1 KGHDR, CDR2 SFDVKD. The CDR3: CATSAGTSGGYEQFF. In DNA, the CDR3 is TGTGCCACCAGTGCCGGGACTAGCGGGGGTTATGAGCAGTTCTTC.

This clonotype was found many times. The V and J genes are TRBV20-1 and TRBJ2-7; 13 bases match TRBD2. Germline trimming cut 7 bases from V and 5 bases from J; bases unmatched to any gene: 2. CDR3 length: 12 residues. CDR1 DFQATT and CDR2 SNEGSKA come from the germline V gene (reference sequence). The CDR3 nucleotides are TGCAGTGGGACTAGCGGGAGCCACGAGCAGTACTTC. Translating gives CSGTSGSHEQYF.

The CDR3 region has the DNA TGCAGTGCTAGTATTGCGGGCGCTGAAAACGAGCAGTACTTC. Amino acid sequence: CSASIAGAENEQYF. The chain links TRBV20-1 to TRBJ2-7; TRBD2 is a possible D gene (5 bases). The CDR3 has 14 amino acids. From germline, CDR1 is DFQATT and CDR2 SNEGSKA (reference sequence). With 3 bases removed from V and 5 bases from J, the gap between germline ends came to 17 bases.

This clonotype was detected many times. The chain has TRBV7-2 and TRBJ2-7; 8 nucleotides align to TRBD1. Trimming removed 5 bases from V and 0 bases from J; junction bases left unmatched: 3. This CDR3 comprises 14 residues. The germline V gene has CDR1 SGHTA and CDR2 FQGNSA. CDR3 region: CASSRDRSSYEQYF. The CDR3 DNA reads TGTGCCAGCAGCCGGGACAGGAGCTCCTACGAGCAGTACTTC.

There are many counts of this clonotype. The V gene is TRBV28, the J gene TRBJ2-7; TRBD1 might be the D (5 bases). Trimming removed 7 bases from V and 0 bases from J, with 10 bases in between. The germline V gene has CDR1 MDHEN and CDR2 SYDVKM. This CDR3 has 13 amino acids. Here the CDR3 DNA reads TGTGCCAGCAAACAGGAGAGCTCCTACGAGCAGTACTTC. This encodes CASKQESSYEQYF.